These 17 T cell receptor beta chains share one sample of origin, sequenced in a study of yellow fever vaccine responses in identical twins. TCRdb ran MiXCR on the RT-PCR reads and lists one entry per CDR3 protein. This table holds 20,000 or so distinct CDR3 sequences, around three quarters found once. Material: T cells from blood (PBMCs), unsorted or a sorted subset (not recorded which), obtained before or after yellow fever vaccination (not recorded which). These receptors were obtained from a woman aged 18 to 35 who received the yellow fever vaccine.

V and J are TRBV18 and TRBJ1-3, with 7 positions matching TRBD1. This CDR3 is 17 amino acids long. V dropped 1 base and J dropped 0; count of bases not matched to a gene: 6. In germline, CDR1 is KGHSH, CDR2 LQKENI. CDR3 loop: CASSPLKDRRSGNTIYF. In DNA form, the CDR3 reads TGTGCCAGCTCACCACTAAAGGACAGGCGCTCTGGAAACACCATATATTTT.

The rearrangement uses TRBV5-4 and TRBJ2-3; D not certain. CDR1 and CDR2 from the germline V gene are SGHNT and YYREEE (reference sequence). CDR3 length: 13 amino acids. Deletions cut 1 base from V and 2 bases from J, with 5 bases between. The CDR3 is CASSLWFTDTQYF. In DNA form, the CDR3 reads TGTGCCAGCAGCTTGTGGTTCACAGATACGCAGTATTTT.

This clonotype was counted a single time. The rearrangement uses TRBV11-2 and TRBJ2-1, with a possible D match to TRBD2 (6 bases). V shed 3 bases and J shed 0 bases, with 9 bases lying between them. The CDR3 totals 15 residues. Looked up from germline, CDR1 is SGHAT and CDR2 is FQNNGV. DNA for the CDR3: TGTGCCAGCAGCTTTAGCGGAGACTCCTACAATGAGCAGTTCTTC. Translating it yields CASSFSGDSYNEQFF.

This clonotype was recorded once. The chain joins TRBV11-1 to TRBJ1-1; TRBD1 matches at 8 bases. Germline CDR1 SGHAT, CDR2 FQDESV (reference sequence). The V and J ends lost 1 base and 5 bases, in that order; junction bases with no gene match: 6. There are 15 residues in the CDR3. In nucleotides, the CDR3 is TGTGCCAGCAGCTTAGGGGGACAGGCGGTTACTGAAGCTTTCTTT. Protein product: CASSLGGQAVTEAFF. Full variable domain (remainder filled in from reference TRBV11-1 and TRBJ1-1): EAEVAQSPRYKITEKSQAVAFWCDPISGHATLYWYRQILGQGPELLVQFQDESVVDDSQLPKDRFSAERLKGVDSTLKIQPAELGDSAMYLCASSLGGQAVTEAFFGQGTRLTVV.

The V and J genes are TRBV7-9 and TRBJ2-3; 8 nucleotides agree with TRBD1. The germline V gene has CDR1 SEHNR and CDR2 FQNEAQ (reference sequence). After removal of 8 bases from V and 3 bases from J, the junction contained 13 bases not matched to a gene. The CDR3 runs to 16 residues. The CDR3 region has the DNA TGTGCCAGCTCCGAATCTCAGACAGGGGATACAGATACGCAGTATTTT. Translated: CASSESQTGDTDTQYF. The variable domain in full, with the rest retrieved from reference TRBV7-9 and TRBJ2-3, is DTGVSQNPRHKITKRGQNVTFRCDPISEHNRLYWYRQTLGQGPEFLTYFQNEAQLEKSRLLSDRFSAERPKGSFSTLEIQRTEQGDSAMYLCASSESQTGDTDTQYFGPGTRLTVL.

This clonotype counts as medium-sized. The CDR3 coding sequence is TGTTCAGGAGGGGCCTCCTACAATGAGCAGTTCTTC. Translated, it gives CSGGASYNEQFF. This rearrangement joins TRBV7-9 to TRBJ2-1; possible D gene TRBD2, 6 bases. This CDR3 is built from 12 residues. The germline gives CDR1 SEHNR, CDR2 FQNEAQ (reference sequence). The full variable domain, with the rest looked up from reference TRBV7-9 and TRBJ2-1, is DTGVSQNPRHKITKRGQNVTFRCDPISEHNRLYWYRQTLGQGPEFLTYFQNEAQLEKSRLLSDRFSAERPKGSFSTLEIQRTEQGDSAMYLCSGGASYNEQFFGPGTRLTVL.

The rearrangement uses TRBV3-1 and TRBJ2-1; tentative D call: TRBD2 (6 bases). Trimming left V 1 base short and J 4 bases short, with 14 bases between. This CDR3 comprises 16 residues. Germline V gene sequence: CDR1 LGHDT, CDR2 YNNKEL (reference sequence). DNA for the CDR3: TGTGCCAGCAGCCAAGTCGGTAGCGGCCCGTACAATGAGCAGTTCTTC. Its protein product is CASSQVGSGPYNEQFF.

This chain connects TRBV24-1 to TRBJ2-3; TRBD2 matches at 12 bases. V was pared by 3 bases and J by 4 bases, with 1 base of the junction left unmatched. The CDR3 has 15 amino acids. CDR1 and CDR2 from the germline V gene are KGHDR and SFDVKD. CDR3 sequence (DNA): TGTGCCACCAGTGATCTAGCGGGAGGGCCAGATACGCAGTATTTT. Translated, it gives CATSDLAGGPDTQYF.

This chain uses TRBV13 with TRBJ2-5, with a weak D call TRBD2 (5 bases). V gave up 8 bases and J gave up 5 bases, with 15 bases separating them. Germline loops: CDR1 PRHDT, CDR2 FYEKMQ (reference sequence). CDR3 length: 13 residues. The CDR3 is CASSSSSRETQYF. The CDR3 DNA reads as TGTGCCAGCTCATCTAGCAGTCGTGAGACCCAGTACTTC.

Comments on this clonotype: The junction departs from germline at one end; a sequencing error may be responsible. V gene TRBV12-3 or TRBV12-4 combines with J gene TRBJ1-1; D is ambiguous. The CDR3 is made up of 12 amino acids. This CDR3 is CASRGANAEAFF. CDR3 bases: TGTGCCAGCAGAGGAGCGAACGCTGAAGCTTTCTTT.

This clonotype appeared a single time. V and J are TRBV4-1 and TRBJ1-6, with D perhaps matching TRBD1 (5 bases). The germline gives CDR1 MGHRA, CDR2 YSYEKL. Trimming left V 2 bases short and J 3 bases short, with 11 bases between. The CDR3 is 16 residues long. As DNA, the CDR3 is TGCGCCAGCAGCCAACCACAGGCGAGCTATAATTCACCCCTCCACTTT. Translated: CASSQPQASYNSPLHF.

V and J are TRBV10-1 and TRBJ2-5; 9 nucleotides match TRBD2. In germline, CDR1 is WNHNN, CDR2 SYGVQD (reference sequence). After removal of 0 bases from V and 2 bases from J, the junction contained 4 bases not matched to a gene. The length of the CDR3 is 16 residues. The CDR3 loop reads CASSESTSGPQETQYF. Here the CDR3 DNA reads TGCGCCAGCAGTGAGTCGACTAGCGGCCCTCAAGAGACCCAGTACTTC.

Worth noting for this clonotype: A junction boundary mismatches the germline segment, possibly from a read error. The chain combines TRBV11-3 with TRBJ2-7, with 11 nucleotides matching TRBD1. This CDR3 is built from 12 residues. Germline CDR1 is SGHNT and CDR2 is YENEEA. CDR3 protein: CASSLGTGGDCF. The CDR3 nucleotides read TGTGCCAGCAGCTTAGGGACAGGGGGCGATTGTTTC.

The chain joins TRBV2 to TRBJ1-1; 9 bases align to TRBD1. CDR3 size: 16 residues. CDR1 is SNHLY and CDR2 is FYNNEI in the germline V gene. V trimming: 2 bases; J trimming: 4 bases; junction bases outside the gene matches: 8. The CDR3 loop is CASSERGQGGGTEAFF. The CDR3 DNA is TGTGCCAGCAGTGAACGGGGACAGGGTGGCGGCACTGAAGCTTTCTTT. The full variable domain, its missing parts supplied by reference TRBV2 and TRBJ1-1, is EPEVTQTPSHQVTQMGQEVILRCVPISNHLYFYWYRQILGQKVEFLVSFYNNEISEKSEIFDDQFSVERPDGSNFTLKIRSTKLEDSAMYFCASSERGQGGGTEAFFGQGTRLTVV.

This chain connects TRBV10-3 to TRBJ1-1; D is undetermined. The CDR3 has 16 amino acids. The ends were cut back, 10 bases at V and 0 bases at J, with 21 bases in the middle. Germline CDR1 is ENHRY and CDR2 is SYGVKD. This CDR3 is CATSDMVSLMNTEAFF. The CDR3, as DNA: TGTGCCACCTCCGACATGGTGAGTCTTATGAACACTGAAGCTTTCTTT.

A few counts support this clonotype. The chain couples TRBV12-3 or TRBV12-4 to TRBJ2-6, with D possibly being TRBD1 (5 bases). Trimming removed 1 base from V and 0 bases from J, with 10 bases in between. The CDR3 spans 17 residues. CDR3 protein: CASSLGRQRSGANVLTF. The CDR3 nucleotides are TGTGCCAGCAGTTTAGGAAGACAGCGCTCTGGGGCCAACGTCCTGACTTTC.

The chain links TRBV11-1 to TRBJ2-1, with TRBD2 matching 9 bases. Germline V CDR1 and CDR2: SGHAT, FQDESV (reference sequence). The length of the CDR3 is 17 residues. The junction had 15 bases not matched to a gene; V was cut back by 5 bases and J by 7 bases. The CDR3 DNA is TGTGCCAGCAGCGTGCCTGGGCCCCTAGCGGGGACAAATGAGCAGTTCTTC. The encoded protein is CASSVPGPLAGTNEQFF.